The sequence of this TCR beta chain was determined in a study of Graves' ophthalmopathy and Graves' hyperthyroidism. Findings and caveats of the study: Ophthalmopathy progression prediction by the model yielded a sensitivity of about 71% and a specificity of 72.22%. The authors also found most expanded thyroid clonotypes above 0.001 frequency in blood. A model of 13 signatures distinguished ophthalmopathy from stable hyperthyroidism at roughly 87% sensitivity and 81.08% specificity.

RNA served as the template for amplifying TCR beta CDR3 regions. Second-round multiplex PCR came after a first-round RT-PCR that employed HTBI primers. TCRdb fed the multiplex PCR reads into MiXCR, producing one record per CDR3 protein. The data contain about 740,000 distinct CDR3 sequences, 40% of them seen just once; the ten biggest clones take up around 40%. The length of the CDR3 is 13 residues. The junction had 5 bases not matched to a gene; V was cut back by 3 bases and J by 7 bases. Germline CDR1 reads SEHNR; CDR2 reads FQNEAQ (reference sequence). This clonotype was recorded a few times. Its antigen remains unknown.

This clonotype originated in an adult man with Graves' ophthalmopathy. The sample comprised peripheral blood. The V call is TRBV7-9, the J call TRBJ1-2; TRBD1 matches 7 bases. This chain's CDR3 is CASSFGTVIGYTF. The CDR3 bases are TGTGCCAGCAGCTTCGGGACAGTAATTGGCTACACCTTC.